This T cell receptor (beta chain) was sequenced in a study of OX40 agonist ivuxolimab in advanced cancers. Study information: Hepatocellular carcinoma, melanoma, renal cell or head and neck cancer was diagnosed in the dose-escalation patients.

Repertoires were generated with immunoSEQ multiplex PCR, while TCRdb's copy carries only in-frame clones and drops some. The data hold some 42,000 clones, with around four fifths observed a single time. The germline gives CDR1 MGHRA, CDR2 YSYEKL. This CDR3 region has 18 residues. The germline V and J ends were trimmed by 4 bases and 6 bases, with 27 bases remaining between them. This specimen was CD4+ or CD8+ T cells sorted from blood, taken in a trial of the OX40 agonist ivuxolimab. This sequence joins TRBV4-1 and TRBJ1-1; D is possibly TRBD1 (6 bases). The clonotype was recovered from an adult with an advanced solid tumor such as melanoma, head and neck, liver or kidney cancer. The CDR3 sequence is CASSRVVVGAWEKSEAFF. The CDR3, as DNA: TGCGCCAGCAGCCGAGTCGTGGTGGGGGCTTGGGAGAAATCTGAAGCTTTCTTT.